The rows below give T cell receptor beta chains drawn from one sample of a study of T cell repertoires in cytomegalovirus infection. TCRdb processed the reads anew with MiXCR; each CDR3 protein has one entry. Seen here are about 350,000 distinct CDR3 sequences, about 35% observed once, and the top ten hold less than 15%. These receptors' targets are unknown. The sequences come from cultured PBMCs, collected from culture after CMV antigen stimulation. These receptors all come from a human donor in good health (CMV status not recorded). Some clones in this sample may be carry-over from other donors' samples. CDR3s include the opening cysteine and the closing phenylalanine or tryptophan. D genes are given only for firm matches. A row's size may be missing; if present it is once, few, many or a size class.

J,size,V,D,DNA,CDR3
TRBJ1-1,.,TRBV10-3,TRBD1,TGTGCCATCAGGGGGGGACAGGGGTACGGTGAAGCTTTCTTT,CAIRGGQGYGEAFF
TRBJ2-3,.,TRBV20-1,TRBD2,TGCAGTGCTAAGAGCGGGACTAGCACAGATACGCAGTATTTT,CSAKSGTSTDTQYF
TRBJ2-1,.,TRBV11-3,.,TGTGCCAGCAGCCCCGACGGACTACGCACCTACAATGAGCAGTTCTTC,CASSPDGLRTYNEQFF
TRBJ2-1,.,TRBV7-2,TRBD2,TGTGCCAGCAGCGTTAGCGGGGGTGGCCCTGTCCATGAGCAGTTCTTC,CASSVSGGGPVHEQFF
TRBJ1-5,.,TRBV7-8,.,TGTGCCAGCAGCCCGCCACAGCTGAATCAGCCCCAGCATTTT,CASSPPQLNQPQHF
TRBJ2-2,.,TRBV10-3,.,TGTGCCATCAGTGAGTCCAGGGCCGGGGAGCTGTTTTTT,CAISESRAGELFF
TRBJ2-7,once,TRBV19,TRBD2,TGTGCCAGTAGTAGGCCGGGAGCGGGAGCTTACGAGCAGTACTTC,CASSRPGAGAYEQYF
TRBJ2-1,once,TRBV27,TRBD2,TGTGCCAGCACCTTCTCGGCGGGAGAGGGTATGGCCAATGAGCAGTTCTTC,CASTFSAGEGMANEQFF
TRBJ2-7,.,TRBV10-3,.,TGTGCCATCAGATCAGGGCTTTCGTCCTACGAGCAGTACTTC,CAIRSGLSSYEQYF
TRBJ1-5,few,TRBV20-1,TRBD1,TGCAGTGCTAGACCCGAGACAGGGAGCAATCAGCCCCAGCATTTT,CSARPETGSNQPQHF
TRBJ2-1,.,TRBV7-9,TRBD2,TGTGCCAGCAGCTTTGGGGGAGGGTCAAATGAGCAGTTCTTC,CASSFGGGSNEQFF
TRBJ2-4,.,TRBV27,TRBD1,TGTGCCAGCAGTTTCTTAGGACAGGGCCCTTCCCGGCAAAACATTCAGTACTTC,CASSFLGQGPSRQNIQYF
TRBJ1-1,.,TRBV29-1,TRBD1,TGCAGCGGGACAGGTACGGGCATGAACACTGAAGCTTTCTTT,CSGTGTGMNTEAFF
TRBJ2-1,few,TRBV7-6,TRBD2,TGTGCCAGCAGCCAACTTCGCGCTAGCGGGAAACGAGAGCAGTTCTTC,CASSQLRASGKREQFF
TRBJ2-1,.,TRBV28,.,TGTGCCAGCAGTTTATCGTCGCGTGAGCAGTTCTTC,CASSLSSREQFF
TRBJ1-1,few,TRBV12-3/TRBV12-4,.,TGTGCCAGCAGGAAGGGAAGCGGTCTCAGTGAAGCTTTCTTT,CASRKGSGLSEAFF
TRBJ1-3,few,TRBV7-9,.,TGTGCCAGCAGCTTAATCCCAGAATACTCTGGAAACACCATATATTTT,CASSLIPEYSGNTIYF
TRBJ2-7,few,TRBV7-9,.,TGTGCCAGCAGCGATTCCCCCGGGACCCCCCAAATGAACTACGAGCAGTACTTC,CASSDSPGTPQMNYEQYF
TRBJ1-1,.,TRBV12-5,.,TGTGCTAGTGGTTTGGAAACCTCGTCAGCCCCCACTGAAGCTTTCTTT,CASGLETSSAPTEAFF
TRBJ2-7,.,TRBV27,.,TGTGCCAGCAGGATCACATGGTCCAACCCCGAGCAGTACTTC,CASRITWSNPEQYF
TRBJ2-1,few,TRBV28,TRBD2,TGTGCCAGCAGTTTCAGCGGGAGAGAGTTCAATGAGCAGTTCTTC,CASSFSGREFNEQFF
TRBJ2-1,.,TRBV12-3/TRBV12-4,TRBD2,TGTGCCAGCAGTTTTACGAGCGGGAGGGGGGGTGAGCAGTTCTTC,CASSFTSGRGGEQFF
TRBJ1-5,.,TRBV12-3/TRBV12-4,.,TGTGCCAGCAAGGTGGGGATCAATCAGCCCCAGCATTTT,CASKVGINQPQHF
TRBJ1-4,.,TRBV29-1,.,TGCAGCGTTGGACGGCAGGGTGAAAAACTGTTTTTT,CSVGRQGEKLFF
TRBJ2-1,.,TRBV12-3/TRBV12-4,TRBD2,TGTGCCAGCAGTTTAGGCGCAGCGGGGGGGGGCAATGAGCAGTTCTTC,CASSLGAAGGGNEQFF
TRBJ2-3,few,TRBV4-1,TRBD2,TGCGCCAGCAGCCAAGTATTAGCGGGAGGGCCCGGTATAGATACGCAGTATTTT,CASSQVLAGGPGIDTQYF
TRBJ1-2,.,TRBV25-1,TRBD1,TGTGCCAGCAGTCTCCCCGGGACAGCATATGGCTACACCTTC,CASSLPGTAYGYTF
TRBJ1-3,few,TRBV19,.,TGTGCCAGTAGTATAGATCGGGGCCACTCTGGAAACACCATATATTTT,CASSIDRGHSGNTIYF
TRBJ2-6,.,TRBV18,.,TGTGCCAGCTCACCCTCCGGGGGAAACCGTTCTGGGGCCAACGTCCTGACTTTC,CASSPSGGNRSGANVLTF
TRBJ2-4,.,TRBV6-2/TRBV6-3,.,TGTGCCAGCACCCTTAGGCTAGCCGGAAACATTCAGTACTTC,CASTLRLAGNIQYF
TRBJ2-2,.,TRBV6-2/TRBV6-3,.,TGTGCGACTAGTAACACCGGGGAGCTGTTTTTT,CATSNTGELFF
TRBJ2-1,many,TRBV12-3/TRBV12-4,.,TGTGCCAACACCGCAGGCCGGACCTACAATGAGCAGTTCTTC,CANTAGRTYNEQFF
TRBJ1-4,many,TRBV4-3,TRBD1,TGCGCCAGCAGCCAAGGGGACAGGGGGCTTGAAAAACTGTTTTTT,CASSQGDRGLEKLFF
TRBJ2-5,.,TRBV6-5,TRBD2,TGTGCCGCATCCGGGGGGAGAGGGGAGACCCAGTACTTC,CAASGGRGETQYF
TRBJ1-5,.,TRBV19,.,TGTGCCAGTAGTAATGGGAGGGCGGGGCAGCCCCAGCATTTT,CASSNGRAGQPQHF
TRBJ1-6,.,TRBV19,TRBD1,TGTGCCAGTAGTGGACAGGGGCGGGGTAATTCACCCCTCCACTTT,CASSGQGRGNSPLHF
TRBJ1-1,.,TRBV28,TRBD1,TGTGCCAGCAGTTTGGGGGACAGGGACACTGAAGCTTTCTTT,CASSLGDRDTEAFF
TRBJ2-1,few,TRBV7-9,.,TGTGCCAGCAGCTTAGCAGGGGGAATCTACAATGAGCAGTTCTTC,CASSLAGGIYNEQFF
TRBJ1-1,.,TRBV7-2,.,TGTGCCAGCAGCTTATGGAGGGGAAACACTGAAGCTTTCTTT,CASSLWRGNTEAFF
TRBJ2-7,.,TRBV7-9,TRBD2,TGTGCCAGCAGCCGCGGCCGAGGGAGGGCCCTCGGCGACGAGCAGTACTTC,CASSRGRGRALGDEQYF
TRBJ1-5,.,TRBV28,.,TGTGCCAGCAGCAAAGAGTCAGTTCAGCCCCAGCATTTT,CASSKESVQPQHF
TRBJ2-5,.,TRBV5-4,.,TGTGCCAGCAGGTCGCAGGGGCGCCAAGAGACCCAGTACTTC,CASRSQGRQETQYF
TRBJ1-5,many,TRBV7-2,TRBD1,TGTGCCAGCAGCTACCTGGACAGGGATCAGCCCCAGCATTTT,CASSYLDRDQPQHF
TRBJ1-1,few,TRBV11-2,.,TGTGCCAGCAGCTCGGGGGGGACACTTCTTTACCAGGGGAAGAACACTGAAGCTTTCTTT,CASSSGGTLLYQGKNTEAFF